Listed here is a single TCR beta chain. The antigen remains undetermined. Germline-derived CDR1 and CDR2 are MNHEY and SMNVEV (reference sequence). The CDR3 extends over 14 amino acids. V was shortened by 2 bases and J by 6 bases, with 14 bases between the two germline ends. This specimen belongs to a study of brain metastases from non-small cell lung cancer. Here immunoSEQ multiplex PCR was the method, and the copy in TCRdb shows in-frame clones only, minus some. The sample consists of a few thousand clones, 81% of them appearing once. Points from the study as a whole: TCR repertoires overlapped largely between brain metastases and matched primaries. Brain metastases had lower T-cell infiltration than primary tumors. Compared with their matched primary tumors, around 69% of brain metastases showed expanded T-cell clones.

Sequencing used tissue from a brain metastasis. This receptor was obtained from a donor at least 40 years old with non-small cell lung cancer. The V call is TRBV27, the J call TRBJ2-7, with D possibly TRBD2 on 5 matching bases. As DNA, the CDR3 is TGTGCCAGCAGTTTAAGTTCCGGGAAGGGCGAGCAGTACTTC. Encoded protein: CASSLSSGKGEQYF.